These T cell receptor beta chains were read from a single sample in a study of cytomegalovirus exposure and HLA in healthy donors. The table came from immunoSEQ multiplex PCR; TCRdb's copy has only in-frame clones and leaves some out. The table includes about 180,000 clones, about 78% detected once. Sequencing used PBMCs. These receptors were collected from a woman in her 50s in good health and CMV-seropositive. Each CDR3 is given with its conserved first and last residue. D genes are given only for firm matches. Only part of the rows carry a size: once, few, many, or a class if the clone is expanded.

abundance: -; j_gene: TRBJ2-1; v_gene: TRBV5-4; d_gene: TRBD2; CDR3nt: TGTGCCAGCAGCTTGAATAGCGGGGGGCGTTTGAGGAATGAGCAGTTCTTC; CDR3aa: CASSLNSGGRLRNEQFF
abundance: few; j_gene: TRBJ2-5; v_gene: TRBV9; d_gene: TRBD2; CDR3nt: TGTGCCAGCAGCTCTCTGAAAGGGACTAGCGGGGGGGCGGTGGAGACCCAGTACTTC; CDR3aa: CASSSLKGTSGGAVETQYF
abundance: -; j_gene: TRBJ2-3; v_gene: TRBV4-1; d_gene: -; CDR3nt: TGCGCCAGCAGTCAAGGGCCTCCGGGTTCCGGGAATACGCAGTATTTT; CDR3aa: CASSQGPPGSGNTQYF
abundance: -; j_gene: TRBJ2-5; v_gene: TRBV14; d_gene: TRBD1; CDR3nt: TGTGCCAGCAGCCAGCTACAGGGGGCGCATGGAGAGACCCAGTACTTC; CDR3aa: CASSQLQGAHGETQYF
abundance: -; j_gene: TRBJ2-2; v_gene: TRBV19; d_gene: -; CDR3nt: TGTGCCAGTAGTATAGAGCGGGGTAACACCGGGGAGCTGTTTTTT; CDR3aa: CASSIERGNTGELFF
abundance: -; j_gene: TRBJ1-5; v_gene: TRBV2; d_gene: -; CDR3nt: TGTGCCAGCAGTGTTCTAGAGCTTCGTTCGCCCCAGCATTTT; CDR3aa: CASSVLELRSPQHF
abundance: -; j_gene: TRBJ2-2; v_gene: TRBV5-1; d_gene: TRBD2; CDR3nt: TGCGCCAGCAGTCAAACTATAACTAGCGGGGGAACGAACACCGGGGAGCTGTTTTTT; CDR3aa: CASSQTITSGGTNTGELFF
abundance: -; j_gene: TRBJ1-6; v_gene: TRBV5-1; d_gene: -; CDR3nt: TGCGCCAGCAGCTTGAAGGGCAGGGCGGAAAATTCACCCCTCCACTTT; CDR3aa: CASSLKGRAENSPLHF
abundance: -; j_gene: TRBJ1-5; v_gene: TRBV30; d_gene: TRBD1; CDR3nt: TGTGCCTGGGGGATACAGGGGGATCAGCCCCAGCATTTT; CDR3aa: CAWGIQGDQPQHF
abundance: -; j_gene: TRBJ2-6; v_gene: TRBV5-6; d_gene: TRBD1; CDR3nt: TGTGCCAGCAGCCCGGGACAGGGGGCCAACGTCCTGACTTTC; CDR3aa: CASSPGQGANVLTF
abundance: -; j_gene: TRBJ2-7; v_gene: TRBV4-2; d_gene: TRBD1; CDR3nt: TGTGCCAGCAGCCAAGATACCGGGACAGCCCAGCAGTACTTC; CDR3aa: CASSQDTGTAQQYF
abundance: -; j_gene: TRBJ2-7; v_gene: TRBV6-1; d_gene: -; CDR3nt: TGTGCCAGCAGCCTGGACTGGGGCGAGCAGTACTTC; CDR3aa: CASSLDWGEQYF
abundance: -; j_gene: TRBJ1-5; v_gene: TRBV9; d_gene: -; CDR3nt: TGTGCCAGCAGCGTAGCCCGTAGCAATCAGCCCCAGCATTTT; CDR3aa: CASSVARSNQPQHF
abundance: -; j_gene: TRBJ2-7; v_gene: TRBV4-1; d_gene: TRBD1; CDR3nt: TGCGCCAGCAGCCAAGATGAGAGGAGACAGGGTAATATCGAGCAGTACTTC; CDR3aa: CASSQDERRQGNIEQYF
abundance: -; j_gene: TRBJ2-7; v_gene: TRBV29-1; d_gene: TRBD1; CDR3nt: TGCAGCGTTGAAGGAGACAGGGCGCTTAGGTACTTC; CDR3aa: CSVEGDRALRYF
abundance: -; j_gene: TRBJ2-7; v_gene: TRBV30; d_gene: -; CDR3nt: TGTGCCTGGAGTGTACTCTACGAGCAGTACTTC; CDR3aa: CAWSVLYEQYF
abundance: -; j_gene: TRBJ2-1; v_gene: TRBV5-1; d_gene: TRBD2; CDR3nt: TGCGCCAGCAGCCTTTCTAGCGGGGCTAATTACAATGAGCAGTTCTTC; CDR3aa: CASSLSSGANYNEQFF
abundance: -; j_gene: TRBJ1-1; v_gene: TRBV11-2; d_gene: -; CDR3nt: TGTGCCAGCAGCTTAGAAAGAGTACCAGGAAAAGGAGCTTTCTTT; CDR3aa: CASSLERVPGKGAFF
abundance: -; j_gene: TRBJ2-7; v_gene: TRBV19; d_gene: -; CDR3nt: TGTGCCAGTAGTATAAATCTAGCCTCCTACGAGCAGTACTTC; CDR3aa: CASSINLASYEQYF
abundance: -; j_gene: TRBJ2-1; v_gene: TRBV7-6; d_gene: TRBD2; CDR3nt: TGTGCCAGCAGCGCCACTTCGAGCGGGGGTACAGATGAGCAGTTCTTC; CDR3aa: CASSATSSGGTDEQFF
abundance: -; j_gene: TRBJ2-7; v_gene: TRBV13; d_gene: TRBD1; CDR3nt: TGTGCCAGCAGCTTAGCCGGGACAGGGAGGTCCTACGAGCAGTACTTC; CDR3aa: CASSLAGTGRSYEQYF
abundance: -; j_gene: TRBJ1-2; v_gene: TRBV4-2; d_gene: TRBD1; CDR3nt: TGTGCCAGCAGCCAAGAGGGACAGGGGAACTATGGCTACACCTTC; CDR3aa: CASSQEGQGNYGYTF
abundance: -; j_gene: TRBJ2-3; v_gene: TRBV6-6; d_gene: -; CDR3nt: TGTGCCAGCAGCGGACGGGACATTAGCACAGATACGCAGTATTTT; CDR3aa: CASSGRDISTDTQYF
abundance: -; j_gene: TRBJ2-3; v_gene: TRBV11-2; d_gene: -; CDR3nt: TGTGCCAGCAGCTTAGTCCCGATCGGGTTAAGTAGCACAGATACGCAGTATTTT; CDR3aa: CASSLVPIGLSSTDTQYF